Listed below are T cell receptor beta chains from one sample, sequenced in a study of T cells expressing NK-cell markers. TCRdb reprocessed the 5' RACE reads and reports one entry per CDR3 protein, with no DNA. The sample holds about 160,000 distinct CDR3 sequences. Sequencing was carried out using blood T cells: a sorted CD56 or NKG2C T cell subset, CD4+ or CD8+ T cells, or bulk PBMC T cells (not recorded which). The origin of the receptors is a man between 18 and 69 years old in good health. Each CDR3 is given with its conserved first and last residue. Fields, in order: V gene, J gene, CDR3 protein.

V: TRBV29-1
J: TRBJ1-1
CDR3: CSARQGTEAFF

V: TRBV6-5
J: TRBJ1-2
CDR3: CASSYSRVPYGYTF

V: TRBV14
J: TRBJ1-6
CDR3: CASSQLALRDSPLHF

V: TRBV3-1
J: TRBJ2-7
CDR3: CASSQDVQSGNEQYF

V: TRBV12-3/TRBV12-4
J: TRBJ2-7
CDR3: CASRPTAGQGNYYEQYF

V: TRBV7-2
J: TRBJ1-1
CDR3: CASSPDPMRGTEAFF

V: TRBV24-1
J: TRBJ1-5
CDR3: CATSDKTIRGQDQPQHF

V: TRBV6-1
J: TRBJ2-3
CDR3: CASTRGTTDTQYF

V: TRBV2
J: TRBJ1-1
CDR3: CASSAGLGGAFF

V: TRBV11-3
J: TRBJ2-1
CDR3: CASSFDRVGYNEQFF

V: TRBV6-5
J: TRBJ2-7
CDR3: CASSYLGEREQYF

V: TRBV12-3/TRBV12-4
J: TRBJ2-3
CDR3: CASSLLGVQRGYATQYF

V: TRBV19
J: TRBJ2-1
CDR3: CASSPGTGRNNEQFF

V: TRBV30
J: TRBJ2-1
CDR3: CAWATGGGEQFF

V: TRBV7-9
J: TRBJ1-1
CDR3: CASSSSGTLNTEAFF

V: TRBV2
J: TRBJ1-2
CDR3: CASSDSIYGYTF

V: TRBV7-9
J: TRBJ1-4
CDR3: CASSPTGGEGEKLFF

V: TRBV28
J: TRBJ2-3
CDR3: CASNHRGQADTQYF

V: TRBV28
J: TRBJ2-7
CDR3: CATTASSGGLYEQYF

V: TRBV5-1
J: TRBJ1-2
CDR3: CASRWDTFYGYTF

V: TRBV15
J: TRBJ1-1
CDR3: CATSRDRRLNTEAFF